These 14 T cell receptor beta chains share one sample of origin, sequenced in a study of spatial heterogeneity in lung cancer. Regarding time point: blood at routine non-recurrence follow-up after resection. TCRdb itself ran the 5' RACE reads through MiXCR, one entry per CDR3 protein. The sample has over 85,000 distinct CDR3 sequences, roughly 19% seen once. Sequenced here: PBMCs, sampled at follow-up. Every receptor here comes from a male donor with early-stage non-small cell lung cancer.

The V call is TRBV7-2, the J call TRBJ2-7; TRBD2 agrees at 7 bases. The length of the CDR3 is 14 residues. Trimming cost V 10 bases and J 4 bases; bases outside gene matches: 13. Germline CDR1 and CDR2: SGHTA and FQGNSA. CDR3 sequence reads: CATASRFGRYEQYF. The CDR3 DNA reads as TGTGCCACCGCATCCCGCTTCGGGAGGTACGAGCAGTACTTC.

The CDR3 DNA is TGCAGTGCTAGAGGGAGCGGGGGGGAATCAACAGATACGCAGTATTTT. Protein sequence: CSARGSGGESTDTQYF. The J gene is TRBJ2-3, the V gene TRBV20-1; 10 bases match TRBD2. The CDR3 has 16 amino acids. Germline V lookup: CDR1 DFQATT, CDR2 SNEGSKA (reference sequence). V was pared by 1 base and J by 3 bases, with 7 bases of the junction left unmatched.

This clonotype was picked up a small number of times. The chain links TRBV20-1 to TRBJ2-7, with 12 positions matching TRBD1. CDR1 is DFQATT, CDR2 SNEGSKA, per germline (reference sequence). V lost 0 bases, J lost 7 bases, and 7 bases stayed unmatched. The CDR3 loop spans 15 amino acids. CDR3: CSARDRDRGRGEQYF. Here the CDR3 DNA reads TGCAGTGCTAGAGATAGGGACAGGGGGCGAGGGGAGCAGTACTTC.

Many counts were recorded for this clonotype. Written as DNA, the CDR3 is TGCGCCAGCAGCTTGGGGACGGGCATCGATACGCAGTATTTT. Residues: CASSLGTGIDTQYF. V and J are TRBV5-1 and TRBJ2-3; D call uncertain. Trimming removed 0 bases at V and 6 bases at J, with 11 bases between. CDR3 length equals 14 residues. Germline lookup yields CDR1 SGHRS and CDR2 YFSETQ.

This clonotype was observed a single time. This rearrangement joins TRBV12-3 or TRBV12-4 to TRBJ2-7; D remains unclear. This CDR3 has 12 amino acids. Trimming took off 2 bases at V and 7 bases at J, with 9 bases between the two ends. The CDR3 loop reads CASSLTRREQYF. CDR3 in DNA: TGTGCCAGCAGTTTAACCCGAAGGGAGCAGTACTTC.

V and J are TRBV18 and TRBJ1-2, with D possibly TRBD1 on 6 matching bases. The CDR3 has 14 amino acids. The V end lost 2 bases, the J end lost 5 bases, and 12 bases lay between the germline ends. Per germline, CDR1 KGHSH and CDR2 LQKENI. CDR3 protein: CASSPGGRTYGYTF. CDR3 in DNA: TGTGCCAGCTCACCAGGGGGCAGGACGTATGGCTACACCTTC.

This clonotype was seen repeatedly, ten times or more. The rearrangement uses TRBV19 and TRBJ1-1; D gene unclear. The germline gives CDR1 LNHDA, CDR2 SQIVND (reference sequence). V shed 7 bases and J shed 1 base, with 19 bases lying between them. The length of the CDR3 is 16 residues. The CDR3 region is CASTPRSGYRNTEAFF. The CDR3 coding sequence is TGTGCCAGTACTCCGCGTTCTGGCTATCGGAACACTGAAGCTTTCTTT.

This clonotype was seen only a few times. The V gene is TRBV6-5, the J gene TRBJ1-5; the D gene is possibly TRBD1 (6 bases). The V and J ends lost 2 bases and 3 bases respectively, with 8 bases between them. The V gene's germline CDR1 is MNHEY and CDR2 SVGAGI. This CDR3 has 14 residues. CDR3 sequence (DNA): TGTGCCAGCAGTTACCAGGGGCCCAATCAGCCCCAGCATTTT. This codes for CASSYQGPNQPQHF.

This clonotype has only a few counts. The chain combines TRBV28 with TRBJ2-1; 9 nucleotides line up with TRBD1. The germline V gene has CDR1 MDHEN and CDR2 SYDVKM. V lost 6 bases and J lost 4; bases outside the gene matches: 7. This CDR3 comprises 15 residues. The DNA for the CDR3 is TGTGCCAGCAGCACACAGGGGGCCTTATACAATGAGCAGTTCTTC. The encoded protein is CASSTQGALYNEQFF. The variable domain in full, with the rest retrieved from reference TRBV28 and TRBJ2-1, is DVKVTQSSRYLVKRTGEKVFLECVQDMDHENMFWYRQDPGLGLRLIYFSYDVKMKEKGDIPEGYSVSREKKERFSLILESASTNQTSMYLCASSTQGALYNEQFFGPGTRLTVL.

This clonotype was picked up a small number of times. The rearrangement joins TRBV6-5 to TRBJ2-3; TRBD2 matches at 10 bases. The V segment lost 7 bases and the J segment 5 bases; nucleotides outside the gene matches: 18. This CDR3 contains 18 residues. Germline V gives CDR1 MNHEY, CDR2 SVGAGI. The CDR3 DNA is TGTGCCAGCACCCCACCAGGGATAGCGGGAGGCAATGGAGATACGCAGTATTTT. It encodes CASTPPGIAGGNGDTQYF.

The genes are TRBV20-1 and TRBJ2-7, with D possibly matching TRBD2 (5 bases). V lost 2 bases and J 3 bases, leaving 11 bases between the germline ends. The CDR3 is 13 amino acids. CDR1 is DFQATT and CDR2 is SNEGSKA in the germline V gene (reference sequence). The CDR3 is CSARPAGYYEQYF. DNA for the CDR3: TGCAGTGCTAGACCCGCGGGCTACTACGAGCAGTACTTC.

The chain links TRBV24-1 to TRBJ2-3; D might be TRBD1 (6 bases). This CDR3 contains 16 residues. Germline values: CDR1 KGHDR, CDR2 SFDVKD. Trimming took 5 bases from V and 0 from J, leaving 14 bases between them. CDR3 DNA sequence: TGTGCCACCAGTGGAGGACAGCTCCTTAGCACAGATACGCAGTATTTT. Encoded protein: CATSGGQLLSTDTQYF.

Many counts were recorded for this clonotype. In nucleotides, the CDR3 is TGCAGTGCTACGCAGGGGCTAACCTCTGGAAACACCATATATTTT. This encodes CSATQGLTSGNTIYF. The rearrangement links TRBV20-1 to TRBJ1-3, with D tentatively TRBD1 (6 bases). V shed 4 bases and J shed 0 bases, with 13 bases lying between them. The germline V gene encodes CDR1 DFQATT and CDR2 SNEGSKA (reference sequence). The CDR3 contains 15 residues.

V is TRBV24-1 and J is TRBJ1-1; no firm D call. Germline CDR1 and CDR2: KGHDR and SFDVKD. Trimming took off 4 bases at V and 4 bases at J, with 12 bases between the two ends. The CDR3 is made up of 14 amino acids. CDR3 sequence: CATSDPARATEAFF. CDR3 bases: TGTGCCACCAGTGACCCCGCCCGAGCCACTGAAGCTTTCTTT.